In its sample, the clone carrying this T cell receptor beta chain was seen many times. What it binds is unknown. This entry comes from a study of T cells in Graves' hyperthyroidism and ophthalmopathy. Study-level results: Most clonotypes expanded in thyroid above 0.001 were likewise present in blood.

The study included ophthalmopathy patients with Clinical Activity Score at least 3, NOSPECS grade at least 4 and duration under 3 months. The CDR3 consists of 14 residues. With 5 bases removed from V and 9 bases from J, the gap between germline ends came to 17 bases. Germline V lookup: CDR1 SGHTA, CDR2 FQGTGA. RNA transcripts gave rise to amplified TCR beta CDR3 regions. TCR CDR3 regions were first amplified by RT-PCR with HTBI primers. TCRdb fed the multiplex PCR reads into MiXCR, producing one record per CDR3 protein. The sample yields 450,000 to 500,000 distinct CDR3 sequences, less than 25% seen once.

The TCR comes from a woman aged 65 to 85 with Graves' ophthalmopathy. The chain recombines TRBV7-3 with TRBJ2-1; D not resolved. Source material: blood. The CDR3 sequence: CASSPGLSGSEQFF. The CDR3 region has the DNA TGTGCCAGCAGCCCCGGGCTATCTGGAAGTGAGCAGTTCTTC.